These T cell receptor beta chains were read from a single sample in a study of blood T cell repertoires in COVID-19. This table comes from immunoSEQ multiplex PCR, and its TCRdb copy is limited to in-frame clones, with some not included. There are about 190,000 clones in the sample; around nine tenths occur only once, and around 7% lies in the top ten. Source material: peripheral blood. The receptors originated from a man aged 40-49 years with acute or convalescent COVID-19. Each CDR3 is given with its conserved first and last residue. The order of the fields is D gene, clone size, J gene, V gene, CDR3 protein, CDR3 DNA. The D gene is left open where the match is weak. Size tells how often a clone was seen (once, few, many) or the class of an expanded clone, and some rows leave it out.

D: .
size: .
J: TRBJ1-5
V: TRBV10-2
CDR3: CASSAGDSNQPQHF
DNA: TGCGCCAGCAGTGCAGGTGATAGCAATCAGCCCCAGCATTTT

D: TRBD1
size: .
J: TRBJ1-5
V: TRBV7-2
CDR3: CASSLAGTGRNQPQHF
DNA: TGTGCCAGCAGCTTAGCCGGGACAGGTAGAAATCAGCCCCAGCATTTT

D: TRBD1
size: .
J: TRBJ1-2
V: TRBV6-5
CDR3: CASRSGTGDYGYTF
DNA: TGTGCCAGCAGGTCCGGGACAGGGGACTATGGCTACACCTTC

D: TRBD1
size: .
J: TRBJ1-2
V: TRBV27
CDR3: CASSLSEGARGYTF
DNA: TGTGCCAGCAGTTTATCGGAGGGGGCGCGGGGCTACACCTTC

D: .
size: .
J: TRBJ1-1
V: TRBV11-2
CDR3: CASSLERTKAFF
DNA: TGTGCCAGCAGCTTAGAACGGACAAAGGCTTTCTTT

D: TRBD1
size: .
J: TRBJ1-2
V: TRBV3-1/TRBV3-2
CDR3: CASSQGPGGVDGYTF
DNA: TGTGCCAGCAGCCAAGGTCCAGGGGGCGTAGATGGCTACACCTTC

D: .
size: .
J: TRBJ2-3
V: TRBV11-3
CDR3: CASSLADRTDTQYF
DNA: TGTGCCAGCAGCTTGGCAGATCGCACAGATACGCAGTATTTT

D: TRBD2
size: .
J: TRBJ2-3
V: TRBV9
CDR3: CASSIDLAGAWDTQYF
DNA: TGTGCCAGCAGCATAGACCTAGCGGGGGCCTGGGATACGCAGTATTTT

D: TRBD1
size: .
J: TRBJ2-7
V: TRBV27
CDR3: CASSARWTGSYEQYF
DNA: TGTGCCAGCAGTGCCCGTTGGACAGGTTCCTACGAGCAGTACTTC

D: TRBD2
size: .
J: TRBJ2-1
V: TRBV11-2
CDR3: CASSLERGGREQFF
DNA: TGTGCCAGCAGCTTAGAGCGGGGGGGACGGGAGCAGTTCTTC

D: TRBD2
size: .
J: TRBJ2-3
V: TRBV5-4
CDR3: CASRLAGIPDTQYF
DNA: TGTGCCAGCAGACTAGCGGGGATCCCAGATACGCAGTATTTT

D: TRBD2
size: .
J: TRBJ2-3
V: TRBV7-2
CDR3: CASSGQAGGTDTQYF
DNA: TGTGCCAGCAGCGGTCAAGCGGGGGGGACAGATACGCAGTATTTT

D: .
size: few
J: TRBJ2-1
V: TRBV7-9
CDR3: CASSFFDEQFF
DNA: TGTGCCAGCAGCTTTTTCGATGAGCAGTTCTTC

D: .
size: .
J: TRBJ2-1
V: TRBV5-4
CDR3: CASSSSPPGVLSYNEQFF
DNA: TGTGCCAGCAGCTCTTCTCCTCCCGGGGTACTATCCTACAATGAGCAGTTCTTC

D: .
size: .
J: TRBJ1-1
V: TRBV7-2
CDR3: CASSLSWGDTEAFF
DNA: TGTGCCAGCAGCTTATCCTGGGGAGACACTGAAGCTTTCTTT

D: .
size: .
J: TRBJ1-3
V: TRBV9
CDR3: CASSAGQISGNTIYF
DNA: TGTGCCAGCAGCGCTGGACAGATCTCTGGAAACACCATATATTTT

D: TRBD2
size: once
J: TRBJ2-3
V: TRBV3-1/TRBV3-2
CDR3: CASSQDRLAGGTDTQYF
DNA: TGTGCCAGCAGCCAAGATAGGCTAGCGGGGGGCACAGATACGCAGTATTTT

D: TRBD1
size: .
J: TRBJ2-1
V: TRBV12-5
CDR3: CASGLVLGRGYIEQFF
DNA: TGTGCTAGTGGTTTGGTACTGGGCAGGGGGTATATTGAGCAGTTCTTC

D: TRBD1
size: .
J: TRBJ2-2
V: TRBV4-3
CDR3: CASRQGLNTGELFF
DNA: TGCGCCAGCAGACAGGGGCTAAACACCGGGGAGCTGTTTTTT

D: .
size: .
J: TRBJ1-4
V: TRBV5-4
CDR3: CASSLERAGEKLFF
DNA: TGTGCCAGCAGCTTGGAGAGGGCGGGGGAAAAACTGTTTTTT

D: .
size: .
J: TRBJ2-3
V: TRBV9
CDR3: CASSPTGETGYF
DNA: TGTGCCAGCAGTCCCACGGGGGAAACAGGGTATTTT

D: .
size: once
J: TRBJ1-3
V: TRBV30
CDR3: CAWKLGNTIYF
DNA: TGTGCCTGGAAACTAGGAAACACCATATATTTT

D: .
size: .
J: TRBJ2-5
V: TRBV9
CDR3: CASSVASGAGQETQYF
DNA: TGTGCCAGCAGCGTAGCGTCAGGGGCGGGTCAAGAGACCCAGTACTTC

D: TRBD1
size: .
J: TRBJ1-4
V: TRBV7-9
CDR3: CASTPPGQANEKLFF
DNA: TGTGCCAGCACCCCACCGGGACAGGCAAATGAAAAACTGTTTTTT

D: .
size: .
J: TRBJ1-5
V: TRBV18
CDR3: CASSPDSTSRQPQHF
DNA: TGTGCCAGCTCACCGGACAGCACGAGTCGTCAGCCCCAGCATTTT

D: .
size: .
J: TRBJ2-3
V: TRBV30
CDR3: CAWRVGGTDTQYF
DNA: TGTGCCTGGAGGGTTGGGGGGACAGATACGCAGTATTTT

D: .
size: .
J: TRBJ2-2
V: TRBV5-1
CDR3: CASSWVGTPNTGELFF
DNA: TGCGCCAGCAGCTGGGTCGGGACACCGAACACCGGGGAGCTGTTTTTT

D: TRBD1
size: .
J: TRBJ1-2
V: TRBV19
CDR3: CASSTGQGWGYTF
DNA: TGTGCCAGTAGTACCGGACAGGGTTGGGGCTACACCTTC

D: .
size: .
J: TRBJ1-4
V: TRBV3-1/TRBV3-2
CDR3: CASSQGGGRTNEKLFF
DNA: TGTGCCAGCAGCCAAGGTGGGGGGAGAACTAATGAAAAACTGTTTTTT

D: .
size: once
J: TRBJ1-1
V: TRBV7-6
CDR3: CASSLAEVNTEAFF
DNA: TGTGCCAGCAGCTTAGCGGAGGTGAACACTGAAGCTTTCTTT

D: TRBD1
size: .
J: TRBJ2-7
V: TRBV19
CDR3: CASSKGWTGSYEQYF
DNA: TGTGCCAGTAGTAAGGGGTGGACAGGCTCATACGAGCAGTACTTC